The 7 T cell receptor beta chains reported below all come from one sample, sequenced in a study of OX40 agonist ivuxolimab in advanced cancers. Profiled with immunoSEQ multiplex PCR; TCRdb holds only in-frame clones, not every one. Counted here are tens of thousands of clones, 85% to 90% occurring once; the ten biggest clones make up around a fifth. The sequencing used CD4+ or CD8+ T cells sorted from blood, collected in a trial of the OX40 agonist ivuxolimab. The receptors were sampled from an adult with an advanced solid tumor such as melanoma, head and neck, liver or kidney cancer.

This rearrangement joins TRBV2 to TRBJ2-1, with TRBD1 matching 7 bases. Germline V gene lookup returns CDR1 SNHLY and CDR2 FYNNEI. CDR3 length equals 15 residues. The J segment lost 2 bases and the V segment lost 10 bases, leaving 11 bases of the junction unmatched. In DNA form, the CDR3 reads TGTGCCACCAAGGCCGACAGGGCGACCTACAATGAGCAGTTCTTC. As protein: CATKADRATYNEQFF.

This sequence joins TRBV9 and TRBJ2-1; 11 bases are a match to TRBD2. This CDR3 has 15 residues. The germline V gene has CDR1 SGDLS and CDR2 YYNGEE. Trimming took 2 bases from V and 4 from J; bases not matched to a gene: 2. CDR3 nucleotides: TGTGCCAGCAGCGTTAGCGGGGGGGGTTACAATGAGCAGTTCTTC. Translating gives CASSVSGGGYNEQFF.

The CDR3 is CASSLPMDRYEQYF. The CDR3, as DNA: TGTGCCAGCAGCTTACCAATGGACAGATACGAGCAGTACTTC. The gene calls are TRBV5-6 and TRBJ2-7; a weak D match, TRBD1 (6 bases). The CDR3 contains 14 residues. Looked up from germline, CDR1 is SGHDT and CDR2 is YYEEEE. The germline V and J ends were trimmed by 2 bases and 4 bases, with 13 bases remaining between them. Supplemented by reference TRBV5-6 and TRBJ2-7, the full variable domain reads DAGVTQSPTHLIKTRGQQVTLRCSPKSGHDTVSWYQQALGQGPQFIFQYYEEEERQRGNFPDRFSGHQFPNYSSELNVNALLLGDSALYLCASSLPMDRYEQYFGPGTRLTVT.

Here the CDR3 DNA reads TGTGCCAGCATGAGGGCAGGGGACAATGAGCAGTTCTTC. It specifies CASMRAGDNEQFF. This chain joins TRBV7-8 and TRBJ2-1, with D perhaps matching TRBD1 (6 bases). This CDR3 is 13 amino acids long. V was trimmed by 7 bases and J by 5 bases, leaving 12 bases between them. Germline CDR1 reads SGHVS; CDR2 reads FQNEAQ.

This chain uses TRBV6-5 with TRBJ2-3; 7 nucleotides line up with TRBD1. Unmatched junction bases numbered 9, after V lost 6 bases and J lost 3 bases. Germline CDR1 is MNHEY and CDR2 is SVGAGI. The CDR3 consists of 15 residues. The chain's CDR3 is CASSLRDRLTDTQYF. The DNA for the CDR3 is TGTGCCAGCAGCCTACGGGACAGACTTACAGATACGCAGTATTTT.

This sequence joins TRBV7-9 and TRBJ1-2; 8 positions match TRBD1. The length of the CDR3 is 16 residues. Looked up from germline, CDR1 is SEHNR and CDR2 is FQNEAQ (reference sequence). V was clipped by 5 bases and J by 9 bases; unmatched bases: 17. The chain's CDR3 is CASSPTGAGAAACYTF. In nucleotides, the CDR3 is TGTGCCAGCAGCCCGACAGGGGCGGGGGCGGCGGCCTGCTACACCTTC.

V is TRBV4-1 and J is TRBJ1-5; 8 bases align to TRBD1. Germline lookup yields CDR1 MGHRA and CDR2 YSYEKL. The CDR3 is 14 amino acids. The V and J ends lost 6 bases and 5 bases, in that order; junction bases with no gene match: 6. Here the CDR3 reads CASSTGQGHQPQHF. The CDR3 bases are TGCGCCAGCAGTACCGGACAGGGCCATCAGCCCCAGCATTTT.